Below are 28 T cell receptor beta chains sequenced from a single sample in a study of shared clonotypes between healthy human individuals. Naive CD8 cells, CD45RO-negative and positively selected for CCR7, excluded terminally differentiated effector memory CD45RA+ cells. Here immunoSEQ multiplex PCR was the method, and the copy in TCRdb shows in-frame clones only, minus some. The data contain 1.5 million to 2.5 million clones, approximately 94% of them singletons. Specimen: naive CD8+ T cells sorted from blood. The source of these receptors is a man between 18 and 29 years old in good health.

Here the CDR3 DNA reads TGTGCCAGCAGTTCTCTCAACACCGGGGAGCTGTTTTTT. Protein: CASSSLNTGELFF. The chain combines TRBV6-5 with TRBJ2-2; D not resolved. The ends were cut back, 4 bases at V and 2 bases at J, with 5 bases in the middle. The CDR3 spans 13 residues. Germline V lookup: CDR1 MNHEY, CDR2 SVGAGI.

The rearrangement joins TRBV27 to TRBJ2-1; tentatively, D is TRBD2 (7 bases). CDR3 length: 16 amino acids. Germline lookup yields CDR1 MNHEY and CDR2 SMNVEV (reference sequence). The V end was cut by 5 bases, the J end by 4 bases, with 18 bases between. Written as DNA, the CDR3 is TGTGCCAGCAGTGGCCTAGCCGGGGGGCAGTACAATGAGCAGTTCTTC. Translated: CASSGLAGGQYNEQFF.

V and J are TRBV7-6 and TRBJ1-2; no definite D call. The V and J ends lost 6 bases and 0 bases respectively, with 14 bases between them. This CDR3 comprises 15 residues. CDR1 is SGHVS and CDR2 is FNYEAQ in the germline V gene. The CDR3 region has the DNA TGTGCCAGCAGTTCGGGAGGGCGGTCTAACTATGGCTACACCTTC. Its protein product is CASSSGGRSNYGYTF.

The V gene is TRBV5-1, the J gene TRBJ2-2; tentative D call: TRBD2 (6 bases). The V gene lost 7 bases and the J gene lost 2 bases, with 9 bases spanning the gap. Germline CDR1 and CDR2: SGHRS and YFSETQ. CDR3 size: 13 residues. The CDR3 sequence: CASDAGNTGELFF. The CDR3 DNA reads as TGCGCCAGCGACGCGGGAAACACCGGGGAGCTGTTTTTT.

The chain couples TRBV2 to TRBJ2-7; D is uncertain. The CDR3 length is 11 residues. Trimming removed 7 bases at V and 4 bases at J, with 8 bases between. Looked up from germline, CDR1 is SNHLY and CDR2 is FYNNEI. The DNA for the CDR3 is TGTGCCAGCACCTCAGGATACGAGCAGTACTTC. It specifies CASTSGYEQYF.

This clone was counted once. The gene calls are TRBV14 and TRBJ1-4, with 10 bases identical to TRBD1. This CDR3 spans 15 amino acids. The germline V gene encodes CDR1 SGHDN and CDR2 FVKESK. V shed 2 bases, J shed 8 bases, and the junction held 5 bases outside the gene matches. CDR3 sequence reads: CASSQPGQGREKLFF. In nucleotides, the CDR3 is TGTGCCAGCAGCCAACCGGGACAGGGGCGAGAAAAACTGTTTTTT. The full variable domain, completed using reference TRBV14 and TRBJ1-4, is EAGVTQFPSHSVIEKGQTVTLRCDPISGHDNLYWYRRVMGKEIKFLLHFVKESKQDESGMPNNRFLAERTGGTYSTLKVQPAELEDSGVYFCASSQPGQGREKLFFGSGTQLSVL.

V is TRBV2 and J is TRBJ1-5; D is possibly TRBD1 (5 bases). The germline gives CDR1 SNHLY, CDR2 FYNNEI. CDR3 length: 12 amino acids. V lost 2 bases, J lost 12 bases, and 11 bases lay in between. This CDR3 reads CASSEIGTGQHF. CDR3 bases: TGTGCCAGCAGTGAAATCGGCACAGGCCAGCATTTT. Together with reference TRBV2 and TRBJ1-5, the CDR3 gives the full variable domain: EPEVTQTPSHQVTQMGQEVILRCVPISNHLYFYWYRQILGQKVEFLVSFYNNEISEKSEIFDDQFSVERPDGSNFTLKIRSTKLEDSAMYFCASSEIGTGQHFGDGTRLSIL.

The gene calls are TRBV30 and TRBJ2-1; D remains ambiguous. V dropped 4 bases and J dropped 3 bases, with 25 bases sitting between them. CDR1 is GTSNPN, CDR2 SVGIG, per germline (reference sequence). The CDR3 has 18 residues. CDR3 sequence: CAWNGEKGDASFYNEQFF. The DNA of the CDR3 is TGTGCCTGGAACGGAGAGAAAGGAGATGCATCCTTCTACAATGAGCAGTTCTTC.

This rearrangement joins TRBV28 to TRBJ2-1; D could derive from TRBD1 or TRBD2 (5 bases each). Germline values: CDR1 MDHEN, CDR2 SYDVKM. The CDR3 has 15 amino acids. Trimming removed 7 bases at V and 6 bases at J, with 19 bases between. The DNA of the CDR3 is TGTGCCAGCATTCCCGGGACGGAGGACCCCAATGAGCAGTTCTTC. This translates into CASIPGTEDPNEQFF.

The rearrangement joins TRBV28 to TRBJ1-1; no firm D call. This CDR3 has 14 residues. From germline, CDR1 is MDHEN and CDR2 SYDVKM. V gave up 5 bases and J gave up 3 bases, with 13 bases separating them. CDR3: CASSPRLWDTEAFF. CDR3 DNA sequence: TGTGCCAGCAGTCCGCGTCTCTGGGACACTGAAGCTTTCTTT.

The V gene is TRBV27, the J gene TRBJ2-1, with D unresolved. Germline lookup yields CDR1 MNHEY and CDR2 SMNVEV (reference sequence). This CDR3 is 14 amino acids long. V dropped 0 bases and J dropped 7 bases, with 10 bases sitting between them. This CDR3 reads CASSLSWGVNEQFF. The CDR3, as DNA: TGTGCCAGCAGTTTATCGTGGGGTGTGAATGAGCAGTTCTTC.

The rearrangement joins TRBV15 to TRBJ2-5; 9 nucleotides line up with TRBD2. Germline-derived CDR1 and CDR2 are LNHNV and YYDKDF (reference sequence). The CDR3 is 17 residues long. The J segment lost 4 bases and the V segment lost 7 bases, leaving 16 bases of the junction unmatched. The CDR3: CATISSSGGTPGETQYF. Here the CDR3 DNA reads TGTGCCACCATCTCTTCAAGCGGGGGGACCCCCGGAGAGACCCAGTACTTC.

V gene TRBV4-1 combines with J gene TRBJ1-5; possibly TRBD1 for D (6 bases). This CDR3 comprises 14 residues. Trimming removed 3 bases from V and 3 bases from J, with 9 bases in between. The germline gives CDR1 MGHRA, CDR2 YSYEKL. CDR3 coding DNA: TGCGCCAGCAGCCATACAGGGCACAATCAGCCCCAGCATTTT. Translated, it gives CASSHTGHNQPQHF.

The chain links TRBV30 to TRBJ1-1, with D possibly matching TRBD1 (5 bases). V was clipped by 0 bases and J by 4 bases, with 9 bases between them. The CDR3 extends over 13 amino acids. The germline V gene has CDR1 GTSNPN and CDR2 SVGIG (reference sequence). This CDR3 is CAWSVGVVTEAFF. CDR3 coding DNA: TGTGCCTGGAGTGTAGGGGTTGTCACTGAAGCTTTCTTT.

This chain uses TRBV6-5 with TRBJ2-7, with D possibly TRBD2 on 5 matching bases. The CDR3 runs to 14 residues. The germline V and J ends were trimmed by 5 bases and 4 bases, with 15 bases remaining between them. Germline V gene sequence: CDR1 MNHEY, CDR2 SVGAGI. The CDR3 spells CASSAGPGIYEQYF. The DNA for the CDR3 is TGTGCCAGCAGTGCCGGGCCGGGAATTTACGAGCAGTACTTC.

The J gene is TRBJ2-3, the V gene TRBV4-3; 12 bases are a match to TRBD2. This CDR3 is built from 16 residues. Germline V CDR1 and CDR2: LGHNA, YSLEER. Trimming took 5 bases from V and 3 from J; bases not matched to a gene: 6. DNA of the CDR3: TGCGCCAGCAGCTCGCGACTAGCGGGAGTTACAGATACGCAGTATTTT. Protein: CASSSRLAGVTDTQYF.

Comment on this clone: Other nucleotide sequences from this sample produce the same CDR3. V is TRBV27 and J is TRBJ2-7, with D unclear. Trimming shortened V by 3 bases and J by 2 bases, and 8 bases separated the two germline ends. The CDR3 runs 13 residues. Germline V gene lookup returns CDR1 MNHEY and CDR2 SMNVEV (reference sequence). The DNA for the CDR3 is TGTGCCAGCAGTTTCGGCCCCGCCTACGAGCAGTACTTC. The encoded protein is CASSFGPAYEQYF.

The chain links TRBV5-8 to TRBJ1-2, with a weak D call TRBD1 (5 bases). Germline-derived CDR1 and CDR2 are SGHTS and YDEGEE. The CDR3 has 14 amino acids. V was pared by 0 bases and J by 5 bases, with 11 bases between. The CDR3 loop reads CASSLATGVYGYTF. CDR3 bases: TGTGCCAGCAGCTTGGCTACAGGAGTGTATGGCTACACCTTC.

V gene TRBV18 combines with J gene TRBJ1-2, with D perhaps TRBD1 (5 bases). Trimming took 0 bases from V and 4 from J, leaving 12 bases between them. The CDR3 consists of 15 residues. Germline V gene lookup returns CDR1 KGHSH and CDR2 LQKENI. The CDR3 sequence is CASSPPTGPVYGYTF. CDR3 sequence (DNA): TGTGCCAGCTCACCACCAACGGGACCGGTCTATGGCTACACCTTC.

The chain couples TRBV5-5 to TRBJ2-2, with 8 bases identical to TRBD1. This CDR3 region has 15 residues. The V and J ends lost 4 bases and 4 bases, in that order; junction bases with no gene match: 6. Germline V gene data show CDR1 as SGHKS and CDR2 as YYEKEE (reference sequence). CDR3 nucleotides: TGTGCCAGCAGCCCTGGACAGGGAGTCACCGGGGAGCTGTTTTTT. Protein product: CASSPGQGVTGELFF.

About this clone itself: The same CDR3 is also encoded by other DNA sequences in this sample. The V and J genes are TRBV6-5 and TRBJ1-2; TRBD1 is a possible D gene (5 bases). The CDR3 runs 11 residues. Deletions cut 5 bases from V and 8 bases from J, with 9 bases between. The germline V gene has CDR1 MNHEY and CDR2 SVGAGI. The CDR3 sequence: CASSEGLGYTF. In nucleotides, the CDR3 is TGTGCCAGCAGTGAGGGGCTAGGCTACACCTTC.

Only one count was recorded for this clone. The gene calls are TRBV11-2 and TRBJ2-7; D may be TRBD1 (5 bases). CDR1 SGHAT and CDR2 FQNNGV come from the germline V gene. The CDR3 has 15 amino acids. Between the trimmed V and J ends, which lost 8 bases and 3 bases, there was a span of 20 bases. As DNA, the CDR3 is TGTGCCAGCTTTAAGGGGCAGGGCTTGGACTACGAGCAGTACTTC. Encoded protein: CASFKGQGLDYEQYF. Together with reference TRBV11-2 and TRBJ2-7, the CDR3 gives the full variable domain: EAGVAQSPRYKIIEKRQSVAFWCNPISGHATLYWYQQILGQGPKLLIQFQNNGVVDDSQLPKDRFSAERLKGVDSTLKIQPAKLEDSAVYLCASFKGQGLDYEQYFGPGTRLTVT.

The V gene is TRBV7-2, the J gene TRBJ1-5; 7 positions match TRBD1. Germline V gives CDR1 SGHTA, CDR2 FQGNSA. This CDR3 spans 18 amino acids. V dropped 2 bases and J dropped 0; count of bases not matched to a gene: 10. This CDR3 is CASSLLGQLIYSNQPQHF. In DNA, the CDR3 is TGTGCCAGCAGCTTACTGGGACAGCTAATTTATAGCAATCAGCCCCAGCATTTT. Supplemented by reference TRBV7-2 and TRBJ1-5, the full variable domain reads GAGVSQSPSNKVTEKGKDVELRCDPISGHTALYWYRQSLGQGLEFLIYFQGNSAPDKSGLPSDRFSAERTGGSVSTLTIQRTQQEDSAVYLCASSLLGQLIYSNQPQHFGDGTRLSIL.

The V gene is TRBV28, the J gene TRBJ2-5, with unresolved D. Germline CDR1 MDHEN, CDR2 SYDVKM. The CDR3 runs 14 residues. V lost 6 bases and J 6 bases, leaving 17 bases between the germline ends. The CDR3 coding sequence is TGTGCCAGCAGCCCAACGGGCCTCCCTCAGACCCAGTACTTC. This gives the protein CASSPTGLPQTQYF.

Of note for this clone: The junction and the germline gene differ at one end; a read error may be behind it. The V and J genes are TRBV14 and TRBJ2-7; tentative D call: TRBD2 (7 bases). Germline V gene data show CDR1 as SGHDN and CDR2 as FVKESK. This CDR3 has 18 amino acids. CDR3 protein: CASSHRGGEPAPSHEQYF. CDR3 coding DNA: TGTGCCAGCAGCCACAGGGGAGGGGAACCCGCGCCCTCCCACGAGCAGTACTTC.

This clone was seen a few times. This rearrangement joins TRBV19 to TRBJ1-2, with no clear D. Looked up from germline, CDR1 is LNHDA and CDR2 is SQIVND (reference sequence). The V and J ends lost 6 bases and 4 bases respectively, with 6 bases between them. The CDR3 covers 11 residues. CDR3 loop: CASSGSYGYTF. DNA for the CDR3: TGTGCCAGTAGCGGGAGCTATGGCTACACCTTC.

Of note for this clone: Other DNA sequences in this sample translate to the same CDR3. This chain links TRBV6-5 with TRBJ2-5; D is perhaps TRBD1 or TRBD2 (5 bases each). Germline CDR1 and CDR2: MNHEY and SVGAGI. The V gene lost 1 base and the J gene lost 3 bases, with 6 bases spanning the gap. The CDR3 is 13 residues long. The CDR3 region is CASSYLGEETQYF. The CDR3 coding sequence is TGTGCCAGCAGTTACTTGGGGGAAGAGACCCAGTACTTC.

This clone appeared a single time. The chain links TRBV27 to TRBJ2-7; D is perhaps TRBD1 (5 bases). V was clipped by 7 bases and J by 5 bases, with 21 bases between them. The CDR3 spans 15 residues. CDR1 and CDR2 (germline): MNHEY, SMNVEV (reference sequence). The CDR3 bases are TGTGCCAGCACCCAAGGGTCAGGGTCCCCGGACGAGCAGTACTTC. Its protein product is CASTQGSGSPDEQYF.